This is a list of T cell receptor beta chains from one sample in a study of neurological immune-mediated disorders. MiXCR, applied by TCRdb to the 5' RACE reads, yields one record per CDR3 protein. The table lists approximately 130,000 distinct CDR3 sequences, roughly 3.4% of them singletons. Sequencing input: PBMCs. The receptors were gathered from a woman aged 30 to 39 with multiple sclerosis. The conserved cysteine and the conserved F or W are not part of the CDR3 here. A D gene is named only where the DNA matches it firmly.

CDR3aa,v_gene,len,j_gene,d_gene
ASSATDRGNTEAF,TRBV7-2,13,TRBJ1-1,TRBD1
ASRQGARPPMNTEAF,TRBV7-2,15,TRBJ1-1,TRBD1
AISRETGRNSPLH,TRBV10-3,13,TRBJ1-6,TRBD1
ASSLGYEQF,TRBV27,9,TRBJ2-1,.
ASSLSGVQPLH,TRBV12-3/TRBV12-4,11,TRBJ1-6,.
ASSLDPSGRGNEQF,TRBV5-1,14,TRBJ2-1,TRBD2
SARVNVVAQY,TRBV20-1,10,TRBJ2-7,.
SAEGAGGGGYT,TRBV20-1,11,TRBJ1-2,.
ASSLRRVNSYEQY,TRBV7-8,13,TRBJ2-7,.
ASSDPRTGKRETQY,TRBV25-1,14,TRBJ2-5,TRBD1
ASSYSNGNLVYEQY,TRBV6-5,14,TRBJ2-7,.
ASSPGPQNTEAF,TRBV18,12,TRBJ1-1,.
ASSPIRGPATGELF,TRBV11-2,14,TRBJ2-2,TRBD1
ASSPGQGGTEAF,TRBV4-3,12,TRBJ1-1,.
ASSFFSGEETQY,TRBV5-1,12,TRBJ2-5,TRBD2
ASSPGQGDQPQH,TRBV28,12,TRBJ1-5,TRBD1
ASSPRGLGNTIY,TRBV7-6,12,TRBJ1-3,TRBD1
ASRGTSTDTQY,TRBV7-2,11,TRBJ2-3,TRBD2
ASSAGAPGGYT,TRBV5-1,11,TRBJ1-2,.
ASSFGPLYEQY,TRBV7-2,11,TRBJ2-7,.
SARDLETGPYEQY,TRBV20-1,13,TRBJ2-7,TRBD1
ASSLYGTPYEQY,TRBV5-6,12,TRBJ2-7,.
ASSSDRDVLQPQH,TRBV6-2/TRBV6-3,13,TRBJ1-5,TRBD1
ASSSTVRGLNTEAF,TRBV5-1,14,TRBJ1-1,.
ASRGQGGGQPQH,TRBV6-5,12,TRBJ1-5,TRBD1